This T cell receptor beta chain was profiled in a study of CD8+ T cells in alopecia areata. Treatment specified: oral pan-JAK inhibitor, 5-10 mg twice daily. This clone has only one observation. The CDR3 extends over 13 amino acids. Germline assignment: CDR1 SGHDT and CDR2 YYEEEE. Between the trimmed V and J ends, which lost 4 bases and 3 bases, there was a span of 11 bases. cDNA serving as the sequencing template came from extracted, reverse transcribed RNA. Repertoires were generated with immunoSEQ multiplex PCR, while TCRdb's copy carries only in-frame clones and drops some. The table records about 140,000 clones, approximately 86% of them present only once.

V gene TRBV5-6 combines with J gene TRBJ2-7; D is perhaps TRBD1 (6 bases). The TCR was taken from a human donor with alopecia areata. The starting material was CD8+ T cells sorted from blood, obtained at week 4, from a patient treated with tofacitinib. This chain's CDR3 is CASSPSGDYEQYF. DNA of the CDR3: TGTGCCAGCAGCCCATCAGGGGACTACGAGCAGTACTTC.